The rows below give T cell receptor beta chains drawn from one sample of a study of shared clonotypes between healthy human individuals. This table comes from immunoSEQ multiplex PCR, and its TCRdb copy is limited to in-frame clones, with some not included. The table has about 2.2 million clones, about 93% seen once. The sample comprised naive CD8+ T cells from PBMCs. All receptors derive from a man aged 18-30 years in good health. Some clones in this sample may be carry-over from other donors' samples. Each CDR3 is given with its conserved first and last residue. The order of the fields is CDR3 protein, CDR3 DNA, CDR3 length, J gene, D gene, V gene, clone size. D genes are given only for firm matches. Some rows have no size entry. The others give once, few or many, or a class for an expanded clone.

CASSLSMPSGSYEQYF | TGTGCCAGCAGTTTATCTATGCCTAGCGGGAGTTACGAGCAGTACTTC | 16 | TRBJ2-7 | TRBD2 | TRBV27 | NA
CASSGGRDRDPSTDTQYF | TGTGCCAGCAGCGGGGGGAGGGACAGGGACCCTAGCACAGATACGCAGTATTTT | 18 | TRBJ2-3 | TRBD1 | TRBV9 | NA
CASSPGSNQPQHF | TGTGCCAGCAGTCCGGGGAGCAATCAGCCCCAGCATTTT | 13 | TRBJ1-5 | NA | TRBV27 | NA
CASRISVGSNQPQHF | TGTGCCAGCAGAATAAGTGTGGGAAGCAATCAGCCCCAGCATTTT | 15 | TRBJ1-5 | NA | TRBV27 | NA
CASSSTGFVYEQYF | TGTGCCAGCAGTTCGACAGGGTTTGTGTACGAGCAGTACTTC | 14 | TRBJ2-7 | TRBD1 | TRBV27 | NA
CASSGDRGTEAFF | TGTGCCAGCAGCGGGGACAGGGGTACTGAAGCTTTCTTT | 13 | TRBJ1-1 | TRBD1 | TRBV7-6 | NA
CASSLVLGNTGELFF | TGTGCCAGCAGCTTAGTGTTGGGTAACACCGGGGAGCTGTTTTTT | 15 | TRBJ2-2 | NA | TRBV7-9 | NA
CASSFGAGEWNTEAFF | TGTGCCAGCAGTTTTGGGGCTGGTGAATGGAACACTGAAGCTTTCTTT | 16 | TRBJ1-1 | NA | TRBV28 | NA
CASSVGSSGDEQYF | TGTGCCAGCAGCGTAGGGTCTAGCGGGGACGAGCAGTACTTC | 14 | TRBJ2-7 | TRBD2 | TRBV9 | NA
CASSSPTSGVETQYF | TGTGCCAGCAGTTCCCCCACTAGCGGAGTAGAGACCCAGTACTTC | 15 | TRBJ2-5 | TRBD2 | TRBV27 | NA
CASSEKASGRIGEQFF | TGTGCCAGCAGTGAAAAGGCTAGCGGGAGGATTGGTGAGCAGTTCTTC | 16 | TRBJ2-1 | TRBD2 | TRBV2 | NA
CASSPAGTVNTGELFF | TGTGCCAGCAGCCCCGCCGGGACAGTGAACACCGGGGAGCTGTTTTTT | 16 | TRBJ2-2 | TRBD1 | TRBV5-6 | NA
CASSPLGRGGTEAFF | TGTGCCAGCAGCCCATTGGGACGGGGGGGAACTGAAGCTTTCTTT | 15 | TRBJ1-1 | NA | TRBV7-9 | NA
CASSRGATRDHEQYF | TGTGCCAGCAGCAGAGGTGCCACTAGGGACCACGAGCAGTACTTC | 15 | TRBJ2-7 | NA | TRBV5-5 | NA
CASSSNNNQPQHF | TGTGCCAGCAGCTCCAATAACAATCAGCCCCAGCATTTT | 13 | TRBJ1-5 | NA | TRBV25-1 | once
CASSLAAGVYNEQFF | TGTGCCAGCAGCTTGGCAGCGGGAGTGTACAATGAGCAGTTCTTC | 15 | TRBJ2-1 | TRBD2 | TRBV5-4 | NA
CASSGGGSNTGELFF | TGTGCCAGCAGCGGAGGCGGTTCGAACACCGGGGAGCTGTTTTTT | 15 | TRBJ2-2 | NA | TRBV9 | NA
CASSIDLVPTLGYTF | TGTGCCAGTAGTATAGATCTCGTACCGACCTTGGGCTACACCTTC | 15 | TRBJ1-2 | NA | TRBV19 | NA
CASSPDGGTGGNYGYTF | TGTGCCAGCAGTCCCGATGGGGGGACAGGGGGAAACTATGGCTACACCTTC | 17 | TRBJ1-2 | TRBD1 | TRBV27 | NA
CASSESGAYEQYF | TGTGCCAGCAGTGAATCCGGGGCCTACGAGCAGTACTTC | 13 | TRBJ2-7 | NA | TRBV27 | NA
CASSASTGAYNEQFF | TGTGCCAGCAGTGCTTCGACAGGGGCCTACAATGAGCAGTTCTTC | 15 | TRBJ2-1 | TRBD1 | TRBV6-6 | NA
CASSLIDRDYEQYF | TGTGCCAGCAGCTTAATAGACAGGGACTACGAGCAGTACTTC | 14 | TRBJ2-7 | TRBD1 | TRBV7-9 | NA
CASWQGQGYEQYF | TGTGCCAGCTGGCAGGGACAGGGCTACGAGCAGTACTTC | 13 | TRBJ2-7 | TRBD1 | TRBV11-2 | NA